This TCR beta chain was sequenced in a study of immune characterization of retroperitoneal liposarcoma. One entry per CDR3 protein results from TCRdb running MiXCR on the PCR reads. The sample has 9,500 or so distinct CDR3 sequences, around 30% seen once. The CDR3 has 14 residues. Germline CDR1 and CDR2: MNHNS and SASEGT. Germline trimming cut 5 bases from V and 8 bases from J; bases unmatched to any gene: 6. The chain joins TRBV6-1 to TRBJ2-4, with 10 bases that match TRBD1. The sequenced sample consisted of tumor tissue. This TCR came from a male donor with retroperitoneal liposarcoma. CDR3 DNA sequence: TGTGCCAGCAGTTTCCGCGGACAGGGGGACATTCAGTACTTC. Translating it yields CASSFRGQGDIQYF.